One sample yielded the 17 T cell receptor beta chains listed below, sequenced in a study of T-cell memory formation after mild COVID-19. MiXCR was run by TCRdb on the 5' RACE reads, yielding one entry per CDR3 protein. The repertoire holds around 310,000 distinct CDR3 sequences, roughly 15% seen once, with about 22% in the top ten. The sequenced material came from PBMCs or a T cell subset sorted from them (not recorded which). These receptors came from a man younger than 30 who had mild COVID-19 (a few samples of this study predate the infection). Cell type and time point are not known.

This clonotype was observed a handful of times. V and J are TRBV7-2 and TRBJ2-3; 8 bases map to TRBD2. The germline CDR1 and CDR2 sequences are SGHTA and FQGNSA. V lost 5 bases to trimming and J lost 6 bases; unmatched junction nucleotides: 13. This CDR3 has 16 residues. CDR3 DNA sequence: TGTGCCAGCAGCGGCTACGGGGGGGCCATCGGTGATACGCAGTATTTT. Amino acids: CASSGYGGAIGDTQYF.

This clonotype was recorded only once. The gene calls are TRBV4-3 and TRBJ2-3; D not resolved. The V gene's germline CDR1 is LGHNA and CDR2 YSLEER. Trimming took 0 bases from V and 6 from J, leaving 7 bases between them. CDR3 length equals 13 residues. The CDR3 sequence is CASSQDFGDTQYF. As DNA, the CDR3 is TGCGCCAGCAGCCAAGATTTCGGGGATACGCAGTATTTT.

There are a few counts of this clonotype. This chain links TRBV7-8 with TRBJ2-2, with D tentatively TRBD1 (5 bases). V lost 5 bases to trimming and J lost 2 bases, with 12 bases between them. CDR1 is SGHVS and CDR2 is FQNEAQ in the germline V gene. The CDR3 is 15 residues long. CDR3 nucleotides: TGTGCCAGCAGCCTCAGGGTAGTTAACACCGGGGAGCTGTTTTTT. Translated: CASSLRVVNTGELFF.

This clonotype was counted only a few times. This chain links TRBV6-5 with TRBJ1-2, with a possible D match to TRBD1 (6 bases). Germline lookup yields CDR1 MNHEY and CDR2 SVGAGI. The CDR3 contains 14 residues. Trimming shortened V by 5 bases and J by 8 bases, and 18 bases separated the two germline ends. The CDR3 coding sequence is TGTGCCAGCAGTCCCCGTCAGGGGACGAGGGGCTACACCTTC. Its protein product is CASSPRQGTRGYTF.

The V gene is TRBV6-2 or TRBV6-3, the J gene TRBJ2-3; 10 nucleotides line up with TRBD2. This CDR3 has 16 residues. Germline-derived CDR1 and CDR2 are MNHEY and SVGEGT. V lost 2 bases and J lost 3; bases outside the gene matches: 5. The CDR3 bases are TGTGCCAGCAGTTACGGGCTAGCGGGGGCTACAGATACGCAGTATTTT. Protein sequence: CASSYGLAGATDTQYF.

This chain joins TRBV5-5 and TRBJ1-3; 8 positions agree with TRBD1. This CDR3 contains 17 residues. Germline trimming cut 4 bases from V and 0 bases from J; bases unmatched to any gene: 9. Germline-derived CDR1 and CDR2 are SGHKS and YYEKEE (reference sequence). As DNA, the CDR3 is TGTGCCAGCAGCGAGGGGACAGGACGAAGCTCTGGAAACACCATATATTTT. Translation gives CASSEGTGRSSGNTIYF.

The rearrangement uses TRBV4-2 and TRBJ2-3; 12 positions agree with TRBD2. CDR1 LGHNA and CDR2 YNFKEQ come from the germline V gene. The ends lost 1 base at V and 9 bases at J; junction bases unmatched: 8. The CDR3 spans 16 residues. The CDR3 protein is CASSQVPWTSGVTQYF. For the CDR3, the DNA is TGTGCCAGCAGCCAAGTACCGTGGACTAGCGGGGTCACGCAGTATTTT.

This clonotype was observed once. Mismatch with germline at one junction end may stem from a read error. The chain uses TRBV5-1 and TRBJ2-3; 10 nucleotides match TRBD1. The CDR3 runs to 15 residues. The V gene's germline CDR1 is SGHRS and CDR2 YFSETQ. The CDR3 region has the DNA TGCGCCAGCAGCTTGGCTGACAGGGGGCAAGATGCGCAGTATTTT. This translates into CASSLADRGQDAQYF.

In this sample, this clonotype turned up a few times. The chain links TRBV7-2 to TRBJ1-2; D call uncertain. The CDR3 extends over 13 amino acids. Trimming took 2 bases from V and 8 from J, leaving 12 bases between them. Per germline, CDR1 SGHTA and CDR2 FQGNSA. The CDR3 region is CASSLSLRSGYTF. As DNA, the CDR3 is TGTGCCAGCAGCTTAAGTCTGAGATCGGGCTACACCTTC.

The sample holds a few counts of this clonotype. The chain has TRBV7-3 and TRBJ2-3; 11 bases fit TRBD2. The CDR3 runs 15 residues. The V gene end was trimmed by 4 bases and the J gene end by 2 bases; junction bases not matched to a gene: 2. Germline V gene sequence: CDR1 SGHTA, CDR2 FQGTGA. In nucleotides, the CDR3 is TGTGCCAGCAGCTCGACTAGCGGGGACACAGATACGCAGTATTTT. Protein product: CASSSTSGDTDTQYF.

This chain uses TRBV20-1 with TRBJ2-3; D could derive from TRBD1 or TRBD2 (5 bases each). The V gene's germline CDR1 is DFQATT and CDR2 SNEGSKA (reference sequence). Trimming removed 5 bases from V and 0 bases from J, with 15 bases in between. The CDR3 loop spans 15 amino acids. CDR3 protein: CSAPRDGSSTDTQYF. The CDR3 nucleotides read TGCAGTGCTCCACGGGACGGTTCTAGCACAGATACGCAGTATTTT.

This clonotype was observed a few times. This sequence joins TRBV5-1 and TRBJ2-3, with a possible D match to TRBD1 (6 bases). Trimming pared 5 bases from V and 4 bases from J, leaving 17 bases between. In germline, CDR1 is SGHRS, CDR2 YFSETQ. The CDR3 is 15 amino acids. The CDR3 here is CASRYGTSGADTQYF. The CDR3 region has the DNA TGCGCCAGCAGATACGGGACATCCGGCGCAGATACGCAGTATTTT.

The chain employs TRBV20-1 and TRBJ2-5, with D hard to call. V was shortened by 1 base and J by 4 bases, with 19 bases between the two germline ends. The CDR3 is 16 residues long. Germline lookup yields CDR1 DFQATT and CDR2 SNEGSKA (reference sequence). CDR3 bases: TGCAGTGCTAGAGCCCCCCGGGCCCCCACCCTAGAGACCCAGTACTTC. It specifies CSARAPRAPTLETQYF.

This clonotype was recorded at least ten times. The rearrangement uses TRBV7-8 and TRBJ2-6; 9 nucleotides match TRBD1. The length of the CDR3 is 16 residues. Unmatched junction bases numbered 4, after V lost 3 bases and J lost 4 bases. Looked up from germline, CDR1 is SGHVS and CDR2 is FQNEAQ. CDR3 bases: TGTGCCAGCAGCTTGGGACAGGGAGCCGGGGCCAACGTCCTGACTTTC. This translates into CASSLGQGAGANVLTF.

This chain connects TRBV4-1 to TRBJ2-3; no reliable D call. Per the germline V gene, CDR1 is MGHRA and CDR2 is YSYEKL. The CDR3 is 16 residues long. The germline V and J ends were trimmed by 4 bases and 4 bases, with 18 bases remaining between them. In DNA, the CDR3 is TGCGCCAGCAGCCCTCCAATTACGGCGCCTGCAGATACGCAGTATTTT. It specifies CASSPPITAPADTQYF.

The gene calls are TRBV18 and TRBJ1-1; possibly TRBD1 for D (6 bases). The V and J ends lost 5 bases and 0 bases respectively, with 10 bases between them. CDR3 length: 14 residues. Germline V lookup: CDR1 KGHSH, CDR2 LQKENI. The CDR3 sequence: CASSKQGMNTEAFF. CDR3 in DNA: TGTGCCAGCTCAAAACAGGGCATGAACACTGAAGCTTTCTTT. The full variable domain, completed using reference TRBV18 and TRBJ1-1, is NAGVMQNPRHLVRRRGQEARLRCSPMKGHSHVYWYRQLPEEGLKFMVYLQKENIIDESGMPKERFSAEFPKEGPSILRIQQVVRGDSAAYFCASSKQGMNTEAFFGQGTRLTVV.

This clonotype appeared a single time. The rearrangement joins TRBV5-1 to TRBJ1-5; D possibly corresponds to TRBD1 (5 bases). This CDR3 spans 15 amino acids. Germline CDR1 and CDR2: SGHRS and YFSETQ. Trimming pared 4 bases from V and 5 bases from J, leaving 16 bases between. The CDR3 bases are TGCGCCAGCAGCCCGGGACTCGCGTCACATCAGCCCCAGCATTTT. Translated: CASSPGLASHQPQHF.